This T cell receptor (beta chain) is from a study of cytomegalovirus exposure and HLA in healthy donors. Study conclusions and caveats: Specificity for CMV antigens was confirmed in vitro for a few of the CMV-associated chains. Most of the TCR beta V segments (in an earlier analysis) were productive either about 87% or about 30% of the time. According to the study, roughly 160 TCR beta chains were cytomegalovirus-associated.

V lost 5 bases and J 4 bases, leaving 9 bases between the germline ends. This CDR3 has 12 residues. Germline CDR1 and CDR2: SGHRS and YFSETQ. 13 Jbeta primers and 60 Vbeta primers were used for the PCR. The protocol was immunoSEQ multiplex PCR, while the TCRdb copy is restricted to in-frame clones and leaves out a portion. The table records 80,000 to 100,000 clones, around 73% of them present only once. This clone has at least ten counts. As yet, its antigen is unknown. This sequence originates from a man between 35 and 55 years old in good health and CMV-seronegative. Sequencing was carried out using PBMCs. The chain carries TRBV5-1 and TRBJ2-5, with D possibly being TRBD2 (5 bases). For the CDR3, the DNA is TGCGCCAGCAGGAGAGAGGGAGAGACCCAGTACTTC. This encodes CASRREGETQYF.